This T cell receptor beta chain was found in a study of early T cells in non-severe SARS-CoV-2 infection. Study at large: Sequencing of bulk RNA from unsorted whole blood was done, without chain pairing.

The CDR3 totals 11 residues. The germline V gene has CDR1 SGHAT and CDR2 FQNNGV. Trimming shortened V by 4 bases and J by 10 bases, and 8 bases separated the two germline ends. The TCR library protocol attached unique molecular identifiers to the individual cDNA molecules. TCRdb re-analysed the 5' RACE reads in MiXCR, keeping a single row per CDR3 protein. The table records about 90,000 distinct CDR3 sequences, approximately 12% of them present only once. This clonotype was counted between two and nine times. Sequenced material: whole blood, taken at baseline. The chain combines TRBV11-2 with TRBJ2-1; D ambiguous. The TCR sequence derives from an adult who was a healthcare worker with PCR-confirmed SARS-CoV-2 infection or an uninfected control (not recorded which). In DNA form, the CDR3 reads TGTGCCAGCAGCTCCACTGCCGAGCAGTTCTTC. It translates to CASSSTAEQFF. Full variable domain (remainder filled in from reference TRBV11-2 and TRBJ2-1): EAGVAQSPRYKIIEKRQSVAFWCNPISGHATLYWYQQILGQGPKLLIQFQNNGVVDDSQLPKDRFSAERLKGVDSTLKIQPAKLEDSAVYLCASSSTAEQFFGPGTRLTVL.